The source of this TCR beta chain is a study of blood T cell repertoires in COVID-19. The overall study: The United States, Italy and Spain were the sources of the acute and convalescent COVID-19 samples. In each case, the material was cDNA or gDNA derived from T cells, B-cell-depleted T cells, or PBMCs.

The count of this clone is one. Trimming took off 1 base at V and 7 bases at J, with 11 bases between the two ends. CDR1 and CDR2 (germline): SGHRS, YFSETQ. This CDR3 region has 14 residues. Per the original data handling: The authors estimated nucleated cell counts from reference gene primer amplification. Only in-frame clones appear in the TCRdb table, and some are missing; sequencing was by immunoSEQ multiplex PCR. V, J and clone size reflect that table, while D and trimming were determined from the DNA. The repertoire includes 150,000 to 200,000 clones, around 85% of them detected once, and 3% to 3.5% sits in the top ten.

The chain combines TRBV5-1 with TRBJ2-2; D call uncertain. This receptor was obtained from a human donor with acute or convalescent COVID-19. The donor label of this sample is uncertain. Source material: peripheral blood. The CDR3 nucleotides are TGCGCCAGCAGCTTGCGCGGATCTGGCGGGGAGCTGTTTTTT. This gives the protein CASSLRGSGGELFF. The full variable domain, its missing parts supplied by reference TRBV5-1 and TRBJ2-2, is KAGVTQTPRYLIKTRGQQVTLSCSPISGHRSVSWYQQTPGQGLQFLFEYFSETQRNKGNFPGRFSGRQFSNSRSEMNVSTLELGDSALYLCASSLRGSGGELFFGEGSRLTVL.